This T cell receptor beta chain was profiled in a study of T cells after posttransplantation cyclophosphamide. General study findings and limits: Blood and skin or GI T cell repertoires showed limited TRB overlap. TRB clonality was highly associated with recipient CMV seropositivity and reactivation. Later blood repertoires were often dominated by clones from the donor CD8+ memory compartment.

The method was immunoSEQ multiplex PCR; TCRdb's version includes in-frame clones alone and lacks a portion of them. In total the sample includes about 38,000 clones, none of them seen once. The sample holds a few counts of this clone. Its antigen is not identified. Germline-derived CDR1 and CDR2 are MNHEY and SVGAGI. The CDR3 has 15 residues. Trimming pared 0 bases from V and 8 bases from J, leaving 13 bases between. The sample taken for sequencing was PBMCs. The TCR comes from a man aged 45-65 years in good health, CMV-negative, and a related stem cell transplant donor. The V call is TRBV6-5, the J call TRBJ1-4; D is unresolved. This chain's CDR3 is CASSYSIRLGEKLFF. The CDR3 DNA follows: TGTGCCAGCAGTTACTCTATCAGGTTAGGCGAAAAACTGTTTTTT.